These T cell receptor beta chains were read from a single sample in a study of shared clonotypes between healthy human individuals. Using immunoSEQ multiplex PCR, the repertoire was profiled, and TCRdb retains in-frame clones only, with some absent. The sample carries a few million clones, just over 90% recorded once. The sequenced material came from naive CD8+ T cells from PBMCs. These receptors were collected from a man aged 18-30 years in good health. Some clones in this sample may be carry-over from other donors' samples. Both conserved end residues are part of each CDR3. The order of the fields is V gene, J gene, clone size, D gene, CDR3 DNA, CDR3 protein. D genes are given only for firm matches. The size of a clone is reported for some rows only, either as once, few or many, or as a class for expanded clones.

>TRBV2|TRBJ1-1|.|.
TGTGCCAGCAGTGAAGACAGGATCCTCATGAACACTGAAGCTTTCTTT
CASSEDRILMNTEAFF
>TRBV11-3|TRBJ2-7|.|.
TGTGCCAGCAGCTTAGGACGCGGGTCTGATAGCTACGAGCAGTACTTC
CASSLGRGSDSYEQYF
>TRBV21-1|TRBJ2-3|.|.
TGTGCCAGCATTGTAAGGAGAAGACCCTCCCTAACTACGCAGTATTTT
CASIVRRRPSLTTQYF
>TRBV28|TRBJ2-7|.|.
TGTGCCAGCAGTTTACGGAGGAGCTCCTACGAGCAGTACTTC
CASSLRRSSYEQYF
>TRBV11-2|TRBJ1-1|.|.
TGTGCCAGCAGCTTCAACCAGGGAACAAACACTGAAGCTTTCTTT
CASSFNQGTNTEAFF
>TRBV9|TRBJ2-1|.|.
TGTGCCAGCAGCTTCGACGCCAATGAGCAGTTCTTC
CASSFDANEQFF
>TRBV30|TRBJ1-1|.|TRBD1
TGTGCCTGGAGTGTACTGGGAGGGGACAGGGGGAGGACTGAAGCTTTCTTT
CAWSVLGGDRGRTEAFF
>TRBV11-2|TRBJ1-2|.|.
TGTGCCAGCAGCTTGACAGTTGGTCTCTATGGCTACACCTTC
CASSLTVGLYGYTF
>TRBV11-2|TRBJ2-1|.|TRBD2
TGTGCCAGCAGCCAGTCGACTAGCGGTAGCTCCTACAATGAGCAGTTCTTC
CASSQSTSGSSYNEQFF
>TRBV19|TRBJ2-4|once|.
TGTGCCAGTATCTACCCCTTATACAAAAACATTCAGTACTTC
CASIYPLYKNIQYF
>TRBV7-3|TRBJ1-1|.|.
TGTGCCAGCAGCTTAACGGGGGTTAACACTGAAGCTTTCTTT
CASSLTGVNTEAFF
>TRBV2|TRBJ2-1|.|TRBD1
TGTGCCAGCAGAGGAAACAGGGGGAGCTCCTACAATGAGCAGTTCTTC
CASRGNRGSSYNEQFF
>TRBV27|TRBJ2-1|once|.
TGTGCCAGCAGCTTGGGTACGGGATACAATGAGCAGTTCTTC
CASSLGTGYNEQFF
>TRBV27|TRBJ2-7|.|TRBD2
TGTGCCAGCAGTTTAGGACTAGCGGGCGTCTACGAGCAGTACTTC
CASSLGLAGVYEQYF
>TRBV18|TRBJ1-1|once|.
TGTGCCAGCTCACCATACACGGGGGTTGACACTGAAGCTTTCTTT
CASSPYTGVDTEAFF
>TRBV2|TRBJ2-1|.|.
TGTGCCAGCAGATGGGTTCCCAATGAGCAGTTCTTC
CASRWVPNEQFF
>TRBV7-9|TRBJ1-5|.|.
TGTGCCAGCAGCCCTACGGGACACCGGGCGGGACAGCCCCAGCATTTT
CASSPTGHRAGQPQHF
>TRBV19|TRBJ2-7|.|.
TGTGCGAGAACGGGCACGGGATGGAGCGAGGAATTATACGAGCAGTACTTC
CARTGTGWSEELYEQYF
>TRBV6-6|TRBJ1-2|.|TRBD1
TGTGCCAGCAGTTACTCGGGGACAGGGGGGCGAGATGGCTACACCTTC
CASSYSGTGGRDGYTF
>TRBV6-5|TRBJ2-5|.|TRBD1
TGTGCCAGCAGTTTAGGACAGGGTGGGGAGACCCAGTACTTC
CASSLGQGGETQYF
>TRBV5-5|TRBJ2-7|.|TRBD1
TGTGCCAGCAGCTACCGGGACAGGGGCTACGAGCAGTACTTC
CASSYRDRGYEQYF
>TRBV2|TRBJ2-3|.|TRBD2
TGTGCCAGCAGTGATCCGGGACTAGCGGGAGAGGCAGATACGCAGTATTTT
CASSDPGLAGEADTQYF
>TRBV19|TRBJ2-2|.|.
TGTGCCAGTAGTATTTCCAGGGTGTTAAACACCGGGGAGCTGTTTTTT
CASSISRVLNTGELFF
>TRBV4-3|TRBJ2-7|.|TRBD2
TGCGCCAGCAGCCATGGGACTAGCTCCCTCGAGCAGTACTTC
CASSHGTSSLEQYF
>TRBV5-1|TRBJ2-3|once|.
TGCGCCAGCAGCTTGGCCGAGGGGGAAGGAGATACGCAGTATTTT
CASSLAEGEGDTQYF
>TRBV6-5|TRBJ2-7|.|TRBD2
TGTGCCAGCAGTTACTCTGGCGGGAGCACCTACGAGCAGTACTTC
CASSYSGGSTYEQYF
>TRBV7-9|TRBJ2-1|.|.
TGTGCCAGCAGCTCCGCAAACTGGACATCGCACCGCAATGAGCAGTTCTTC
CASSSANWTSHRNEQFF
>TRBV5-1|TRBJ2-7|.|.
TGCGCCAGCAGCCCCACCGGGAGAGACTACGAGCAGTACTTC
CASSPTGRDYEQYF
>TRBV5-1|TRBJ2-7|.|TRBD1
TGCGCCAGCAGCTTGGGGACAGGGAGGTACGAGCAGTACTTC
CASSLGTGRYEQYF
>TRBV5-1|TRBJ2-7|.|.
TGCGCCAGCAGCTTGTTCCAACCTCCGAGCGAGCAGTACTTC
CASSLFQPPSEQYF
>TRBV5-6|TRBJ2-2|.|TRBD2
TGTGCCAGCAGCTTGCGGGGGGGCGAGAACACCGGGGAGCTGTTTTTT
CASSLRGGENTGELFF
>TRBV6-6|TRBJ1-4|.|.
TGTGCCAGCAGTTTAGACCCCATGGGGGAAAAACTGTTTTTT
CASSLDPMGEKLFF
>TRBV29-1|TRBJ2-2|.|TRBD1
TGCAGCGTTGTAACAGGGGGGAACACCGGGGAGCTGTTTTTT
CSVVTGGNTGELFF
>TRBV6-1|TRBJ2-7|.|.
TGTGCCAGCCGCCGTGGGACTGGCACCTACGAGCAGTACTTC
CASRRGTGTYEQYF
>TRBV6-1|TRBJ2-7|.|TRBD1
TGTGCCAGCAGTGCTTTGGACAGGGGGCGTGAGCAGTACTTC
CASSALDRGREQYF
>TRBV5-6|TRBJ2-7|.|.
TGTGCCAGCAGCTTGTATGGGTCAGGCCGGTCCTACGAGCAGTACTTC
CASSLYGSGRSYEQYF
>TRBV1|TRBJ2-6|.|.
TGCACCAGCAGCCTCGAATGGTTCCCGGGACTAGCGGGAGAGTCTGGGGCCAACGTCCTGACTTTC
CTSSLEWFPGLAGESGANVLTF
>TRBV6-5|TRBJ1-2|.|.
TGTGCCAGCAGGAACCGGGACAATCAGGGCTACACCTTC
CASRNRDNQGYTF
>TRBV6-5|TRBJ2-7|.|.
TGTGCCAGCAGTTCGGACACGACCTACGAGCAGTACTTC
CASSSDTTYEQYF
>TRBV28|TRBJ1-1|.|.
TGTGCCAGCAGTTTAAGGACGTTTGAAGCTTTCTTT
CASSLRTFEAFF
>TRBV9|TRBJ2-1|.|.
TGTGCCAGCAGCGTAACGATGAATGAGCAGTTCTTC
CASSVTMNEQFF
>TRBV10-3|TRBJ2-6|.|.
TGTGCCATCAGTCAAGGGGACGTCCTGACTTTC
CAISQGDVLTF
>TRBV19|TRBJ2-5|.|TRBD2
TGTGCCAGTAGTATAACCCCGGGACTAGCGGGAGAAGAGACCCAGTACTTC
CASSITPGLAGEETQYF
>TRBV28|TRBJ2-3|.|.
TGTGCCACGAACCAGAAAAACACAGATACGCAGTATTTT
CATNQKNTDTQYF
>TRBV28|TRBJ1-1|.|.
TGTGCCAGCAGTTTACGGGGTGTCGGTGAAGCTTTCTTT
CASSLRGVGEAFF
>TRBV7-6|TRBJ2-5|.|TRBD2
TGTGCCAGCAGCTTGCGCGGGAGCCGAGAAGAGACCCAGTACTTC
CASSLRGSREETQYF
>TRBV11-2|TRBJ2-3|.|TRBD1
TGTGCCAGCAGCAACCGGGACAGGGGGCGGGATACGCAGTATTTT
CASSNRDRGRDTQYF
>TRBV28|TRBJ1-5|.|TRBD1
TGTGCCAGCAGCCCCCCCGAGCGGACAGGGGAAACGGGTCAGCCCCAGCATTTT
CASSPPERTGETGQPQHF
>TRBV27|TRBJ2-7|.|.
TGTGCCAGCAGTCTCCAGCGGGCAACCTACGAGCAGTACTTC
CASSLQRATYEQYF
>TRBV2|TRBJ2-1|.|.
TGTGCCAGCGAAAAAAAGGACAGCGGTTACAATGAGCAGTTCTTC
CASEKKDSGYNEQFF
>TRBV28|TRBJ1-4|.|TRBD1
TGTGCCAGCAGTTCGGGACAGCACCCCACTAATGAAAAACTGTTTTTT
CASSSGQHPTNEKLFF
>TRBV9|TRBJ2-7|.|.
TGTGCCAGCAGCGTAAAGGCTGGGACGACCGCCCGGGAGCAGTACTTC
CASSVKAGTTAREQYF
>TRBV7-9|TRBJ2-7|.|.
TGTGCCAGCAGCCGACGGGGCTCCTACGAGCAGTACTTC
CASSRRGSYEQYF
>TRBV7-6|TRBJ1-4|once|.
TGTGCCAGCAGCTTAGACTTACGTAGTGAAAAACTGTTTTTT
CASSLDLRSEKLFF
>TRBV28|TRBJ2-2|.|TRBD2
TGTGCAGCAAGCGGGGGGCAGGCAAAACTGAACACCGGGGAGCTGTTTTTT
CAASGGQAKLNTGELFF
>TRBV11-1|TRBJ1-1|.|.
TGTGCCAGCAGCCTAGCTACCAACACTGAAGCTTTCTTT
CASSLATNTEAFF
>TRBV7-8|TRBJ1-5|once|.
TGTGCCAGCAGCTTAACAGGGCTCAATCAGCCCCAGCATTTT
CASSLTGLNQPQHF
>TRBV11-2|TRBJ1-2|once|.
TGTGCCAGCAGCTTAGACCCACAGGGTAGTGGCTACACCTTC
CASSLDPQGSGYTF
>TRBV7-9|TRBJ2-3|once|.
TGTGCCAGCAGCTTTAGCGGAAAATTCACAGATACGCAGTATTTT
CASSFSGKFTDTQYF
>TRBV29-1|TRBJ2-7|.|TRBD1
TGCAGCGCACAGGGGGCAAGGTACGAGCAGTACTTC
CSAQGARYEQYF